These T cell receptor beta chains were read from a single sample in a study of T cell responses to AZD1222 COVID-19 vaccine. Produced via immunoSEQ multiplex PCR; TCRdb's table is partial and in-frame only. The table has around 100,000 clones, more than 90% seen once; the top ten hold 1.2%. The sequencing used peripheral blood, collected on day 0 of AZD1222 vaccination. These TCRs come from an adult in good health. Both conserved end residues are part of each CDR3. A D gene is named only where the DNA matches it firmly. Rows give clone size only sometimes, using once, few, many, or a class for an expanded clone.

>-|TRBJ2-4|-|TRBV7-9
TGTGCCAGCAGCACGACGGGCCCGGACATTCAGTACTTC
CASSTTGPDIQYF
>-|TRBJ2-1|-|TRBV27
TGTGCCAGCAGTTCTCCCTACAGTTCCGAGCAGTTCTTC
CASSSPYSSEQFF
>TRBD1|TRBJ2-7|-|TRBV7-9
TGTGCCAGCAGCTTAGTGTCAGGGGGTGGTGGGTACGAGCAGTACTTC
CASSLVSGGGGYEQYF
>-|TRBJ1-1|-|TRBV19
TGTGCCAGTAGTATAGGGGCTGGGGGCGACGATAACACTGAAGCTTTCTTT
CASSIGAGGDDNTEAFF
>-|TRBJ2-5|-|TRBV9
TGTGCCAGCAGCTTGCTGGGAGGGGGCGCGGAGACCCAGTACTTC
CASSLLGGGAETQYF
>TRBD2|TRBJ2-1|-|TRBV7-3
TGTGCCAGCAGCCCCAGCCTAGCGGGGGTTTTCAATGAGCAGTTCTTC
CASSPSLAGVFNEQFF
>TRBD1|TRBJ1-3|-|TRBV7-2
TGTGCCAGCAGCAGCTTTCAGGGGGGTGGAAACACCATATATTTT
CASSSFQGGGNTIYF
>-|TRBJ2-2|-|TRBV29-1
TGCAGCGTTTTGACTCTCTTGGACGGGGAGCTGTTTTTT
CSVLTLLDGELFF
>-|TRBJ2-1|-|TRBV20-1
TGCGCCACATTAAAAGGGGGAGTCATCTTC
CATLKGGVIF
>-|TRBJ1-1|-|TRBV30
TGTGCCTGGAGTGAGGGCAGAGGGACTGAAGCTTTCTTT
CAWSEGRGTEAFF
>-|TRBJ2-3|-|TRBV24-1
TGTGCCACCAGTGACCCTCGGACAGCTAGCACAGATACGCAGTATTTT
CATSDPRTASTDTQYF
>-|TRBJ2-7|-|TRBV21-1
TGTGCCAGCAGCATACCCCGTAGTCTCCTAGCAGGGTACTTC
CASSIPRSLLAGYF
>-|TRBJ2-2|-|TRBV9
TGTGCCAGCAGCGCGCGCGGGGTCAACACCGGGGAGCTGTTTTTT
CASSARGVNTGELFF
>-|TRBJ1-1|-|TRBV3-1/TRBV3-2
TGTGCCAGCAGCCAGGGTAATACGGGACAAATGAACACTGAAGCTTTCTTT
CASSQGNTGQMNTEAFF
>TRBD1|TRBJ1-2|-|TRBV5-1
TGCGCCAGCAGCTGGGCCGGACAGGGAGGATATGGCTACACCTTC
CASSWAGQGGYGYTF
>-|TRBJ1-2|-|TRBV11-2
TGTGCCAGCAGCTTAACAGAGGCAGGGGTCGGCTACACCTTC
CASSLTEAGVGYTF
>TRBD1|TRBJ2-2|-|TRBV3-1/TRBV3-2
TGTGCCAGCAGCCCCCGGGACAGGGTTACCGGGGAGCTGTTTTTT
CASSPRDRVTGELFF
>TRBD1|TRBJ1-2|-|TRBV30
TGTGCCGGGGACCGGGACAGGGAAATCTATGGCTACACCTTC
CAGDRDREIYGYTF
>-|TRBJ2-1|-|TRBV6-2/TRBV6-3
TGTGCCAGCAGCCTGATAGAGGGCTCCTACAATGAGCAGTTCTTC
CASSLIEGSYNEQFF
>TRBD2|TRBJ2-2|-|TRBV11-3
TGTGCCAGCAGCGGCAGGGAAGCGGGGGGGCGCGGCACCGGGGAGCTGTTTTTT
CASSGREAGGRGTGELFF
>-|TRBJ1-1|-|TRBV14
TGTGCCAGCAGCCAAGGGGTAGGAACTGAAGCTTTCTTT
CASSQGVGTEAFF
>-|TRBJ1-2|-|TRBV6-5
TGTGCCAGCAGAGTTCTAGCTAACTATGGCTACACCTTC
CASRVLANYGYTF
>-|TRBJ2-3|-|TRBV4-2
TGTGCCAGCAGCCTGGGGGGCGGGGGCACAGATACGCAGTATTTT
CASSLGGGGTDTQYF
>TRBD2|TRBJ2-1|-|TRBV6-6
TGTGCCAGCAGGACCGAGGGACTAGGCTCCTACAATGAGCAGTTCTTC
CASRTEGLGSYNEQFF
>TRBD1|TRBJ1-1|-|TRBV25-1
TGTGCCAGCAGTGTTGCAGGGGGCTTTTCTGAAGCTTTCTTT
CASSVAGGFSEAFF
>TRBD2|TRBJ2-7|-|TRBV19
TGTGCCAGTAGTCTTCGGACTAGCGGGAGGACCTACGAGCAGTACTTC
CASSLRTSGRTYEQYF
>TRBD1|TRBJ1-3|-|TRBV7-2
TGTGCCAGCAGCCCACAGGGGGCGGTCAACACCATATATTTT
CASSPQGAVNTIYF
>-|TRBJ1-2|-|TRBV27
TGTGCCAGCAGTTATAACGGCAGGGTAGGCTACACCTTC
CASSYNGRVGYTF
>TRBD2|TRBJ2-7|-|TRBV30
TGTGCCTGGAAGAGACTAGCGGGACCTTACGAGCAGTACTTC
CAWKRLAGPYEQYF
>-|TRBJ2-5|-|TRBV9
TGTGCCAGCAGCGTTGGACAGATACAAGAGACCCAGTACTTC
CASSVGQIQETQYF
>-|TRBJ1-3|-|TRBV5-1
TGCGCCAGCAGCTTGGACGTCTTCTCTGGAAACACCATATATTTT
CASSLDVFSGNTIYF
>-|TRBJ1-5|-|TRBV6-6
TGTGCCAGCAGTTACATCGATCAGCCCCAGCATTTT
CASSYIDQPQHF
>-|TRBJ2-5|-|TRBV9
TGTGCCAGCAGCGTAGAGGGAGAGACCCAGTACTTC
CASSVEGETQYF
>-|TRBJ1-5|-|TRBV6-2/TRBV6-3
TGTGCCAGCAGTTCCCGTAATCAGCCCCAGCATTTT
CASSSRNQPQHF
>TRBD2|TRBJ2-7|-|TRBV11-2
TGTGCCAGCAGCCCGGGACTAGCGTTCTCCTACGAGCAGTACTTC
CASSPGLAFSYEQYF
>-|TRBJ1-2|-|TRBV6-1
TGTGCCAGCAGTGAAGCGCCCAGCTATGGCTACACCTTC
CASSEAPSYGYTF
>TRBD1|TRBJ1-6|-|TRBV2
TGTGCCAGCAGAACCGGGACAGGTTCACCCCTCCACTTT
CASRTGTGSPLHF
>TRBD1|TRBJ2-7|-|TRBV5-5
TGTGCCAGCAGCTTACAGGGGGCGATGGGCGAGCAGTACTTC
CASSLQGAMGEQYF
>-|TRBJ1-1|-|TRBV19
TGTGCCAGTAGTCCCTGGGCCAGAACGAACACTGAAGCTTTCTTT
CASSPWARTNTEAFF
>-|TRBJ1-2|-|TRBV2
TGTGCCAGCAGTCGAGATAATAACTATGGCTACACCTTC
CASSRDNNYGYTF
>TRBD2|TRBJ2-3|-|TRBV4-1
TGCGCCAGCAGCCAAGAACAAAGTACGAGCGGGAGTCCTAGCACAGATACGCAGTATTTT
CASSQEQSTSGSPSTDTQYF
>-|TRBJ1-4|once|TRBV6-5
TGTGCCAGCAGTTGGTCGGGGAGGCCTAATGAAAAACTGTTTTTT
CASSWSGRPNEKLFF
>TRBD2|TRBJ2-3|-|TRBV19
TGTGCCAGTAGCTCACTAGCGTCCACAGATACGCAGTATTTT
CASSSLASTDTQYF
>-|TRBJ2-2|once|TRBV6-4
TGTGCCAGCAGTGCCAACGGAGTCACCGGGGAGCTGTTTTTT
CASSANGVTGELFF
>-|TRBJ2-1|-|TRBV5-4
TGTGCCAGCAGCTTGGGGCGGGTATCCTACAATGAGCAGTTCTTC
CASSLGRVSYNEQFF
>-|TRBJ1-1|-|TRBV12-5
TGTGCTAGTGGTTCTCTCGGGACAGAAGCTTTCTTT
CASGSLGTEAFF
>-|TRBJ1-1|-|TRBV6-2/TRBV6-3
TGTGCCAGCAGCCCCCGATGGGCGAACACTGAAGCTTTCTTT
CASSPRWANTEAFF
>-|TRBJ1-3|-|TRBV5-1
TGCGCCAGCAGCTTGGGGAGGGCGAGCGGAAACACCATATATTTT
CASSLGRASGNTIYF
>-|TRBJ1-4|-|TRBV5-1
TGCGCCAGCAGCTTGGTTGAGGGGCCTAATGAAAAACTGTTTTTT
CASSLVEGPNEKLFF
>-|TRBJ2-5|-|TRBV11-3
TGTGCCAGCAGCTTCGACTCGCAAGAGACCCAGTACTTC
CASSFDSQETQYF
>TRBD2|TRBJ2-7|-|TRBV7-3
TGTGCCAGCAGCTTAAGCGGGGGGAGCCACGAGCAGTACTTC
CASSLSGGSHEQYF
>-|TRBJ2-1|-|TRBV7-2
TGTGCCAGCAGCTTAGCCTCCACAGGTACCTACAATGAGCAGTTCTTC
CASSLASTGTYNEQFF
>-|TRBJ1-6|-|TRBV7-9
TGTGCCAGCAGCTTGGATATGGATATGAGGGTTAATTCACCCCTCCACTTT
CASSLDMDMRVNSPLHF
>-|TRBJ2-7|-|TRBV10-3
TGTGCCATCAGTGCTCAGCAAGGCGAGCAGTACTTC
CAISAQQGEQYF